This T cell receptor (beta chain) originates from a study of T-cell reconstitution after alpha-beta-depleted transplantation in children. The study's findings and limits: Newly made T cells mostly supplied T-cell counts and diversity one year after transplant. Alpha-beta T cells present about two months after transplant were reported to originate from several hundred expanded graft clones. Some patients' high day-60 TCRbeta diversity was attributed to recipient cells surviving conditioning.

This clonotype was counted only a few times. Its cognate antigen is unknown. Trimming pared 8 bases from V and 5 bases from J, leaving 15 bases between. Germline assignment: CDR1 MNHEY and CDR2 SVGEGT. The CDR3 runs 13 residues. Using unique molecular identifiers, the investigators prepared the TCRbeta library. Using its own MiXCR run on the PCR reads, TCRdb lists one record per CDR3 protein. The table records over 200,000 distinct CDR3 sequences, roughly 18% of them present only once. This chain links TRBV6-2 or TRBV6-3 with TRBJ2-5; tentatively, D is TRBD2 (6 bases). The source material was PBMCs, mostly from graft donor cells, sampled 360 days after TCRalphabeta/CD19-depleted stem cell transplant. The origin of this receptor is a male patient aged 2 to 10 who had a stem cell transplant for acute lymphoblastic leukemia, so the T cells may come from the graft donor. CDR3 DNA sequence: TGTGCCAGCCGGGGGTTTGCGGAGGAGACCCAGTACTTC. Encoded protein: CASRGFAEETQYF.